One and the same sample provided the 25 T cell receptor beta chains below, sequenced in a study of early T cells in non-severe SARS-CoV-2 infection. TCRdb re-analysed the 5' RACE reads in MiXCR, keeping a single row per CDR3 protein. The repertoire holds more than 20,000 distinct CDR3 sequences, with about 4.8% as singletons. Material: whole blood. Every receptor here comes from an adult who was a healthcare worker with PCR-confirmed SARS-CoV-2 infection or an uninfected control (not recorded which).

This clonotype has a count of ten or more. In DNA form, the CDR3 reads TGCGGTAAGCCCCCGTCGAACTCCTACGAGCAGTACTTC. This codes for CGKPPSNSYEQYF. V usage is TRBV20-1 and J usage is TRBJ2-7; D gene uncertain. CDR3 length equals 13 residues. Germline V gives CDR1 DFQATT, CDR2 SNEGSKA (reference sequence).

The J gene is TRBJ1-1, the V gene TRBV5-1, with a tentative D call TRBD1 (5 bases). Germline assignment: CDR1 SGHRS and CDR2 YFSETQ. This CDR3 is built from 15 residues. V lost 4 bases and J 4 bases, leaving 17 bases between the germline ends. CDR3 coding DNA: TGCGCCAGCAGCGGGAGGAGGGGTCGCATCACTGAAGCTTTCTTT. This gives the protein CASSGRRGRITEAFF.

The sample holds many counts of this clonotype. The chain uses TRBV27 and TRBJ1-3; no clear D. Germline values: CDR1 MNHEY, CDR2 SMNVEV (reference sequence). With 5 bases removed from V and 0 bases from J, the gap between germline ends came to 8 bases. The CDR3 is made up of 14 amino acids. The CDR3 protein is CASSPRYSGNTIYF. The CDR3 nucleotides read TGTGCCAGCAGTCCGCGGTACTCTGGAAACACCATATATTTT.

This clonotype was seen ten or more times. The V and J genes are TRBV7-6 and TRBJ2-3; a possible D gene is TRBD1 (8 bases). There are 15 residues in the CDR3. V shed 1 base and J shed 8 bases, with 16 bases lying between them. Per germline, CDR1 SGHVS and CDR2 FNYEAQ. The CDR3: CASSLGGGRGPTQYF. CDR3 DNA sequence: TGTGCCAGCAGCTTAGGCGGGGGCAGGGGGCCTACGCAGTATTTT.

This clonotype was observed at least ten times. V and J are TRBV9 and TRBJ2-7, with D perhaps TRBD2 (7 bases). Germline CDR1 SGDLS, CDR2 YYNGEE. The CDR3 sequence is 15 residues long. Deletions cut 0 bases from V and 5 bases from J, with 15 bases between. In DNA form, the CDR3 reads TGTGCCAGCAGCGTAGGTTACGGGGGGCGCGACGAGCAGTACTTC. As protein: CASSVGYGGRDEQYF.

This clonotype was recorded many times. The J gene is TRBJ2-3, the V gene TRBV15, with D maybe TRBD2 (7 bases). Trimming removed 0 bases at V and 3 bases at J, with 16 bases between. Germline values: CDR1 LNHNV, CDR2 YYDKDF (reference sequence). The CDR3 is made up of 17 amino acids. The CDR3 DNA follows: TGTGCCACCAGCAGAGATAGTGGGGGGGCCTTAACAGATACGCAGTATTTT. This translates into CATSRDSGGALTDTQYF. Together with reference TRBV15 and TRBJ2-3, the CDR3 gives the full variable domain: DAMVIQNPRYQVTQFGKPVTLSCSQTLNHNVMYWYQQKSSQAPKLLFHYYDKDFNNEADTPDNFQSRRPNTSFCFLDIRSPGLGDTAMYLCATSRDSGGALTDTQYFGPGTRLTVL.

J is TRBJ2-3 and V is TRBV10-3, with TRBD1 identical over 7 bases. CDR3 length: 17 residues. Trimming took 2 bases from V and 0 from J; bases not matched to a gene: 8. Germline CDR1 reads ENHRY; CDR2 reads SYGVKD. The DNA for the CDR3 is TGTGCCATCAGTGAGACCTGGGGACAGACTAGCACAGATACGCAGTATTTT. Its protein product is CAISETWGQTSTDTQYF.

At least ten counts were recorded for this clonotype. The chain joins TRBV6-5 to TRBJ2-1; 8 bases map to TRBD1. The J segment lost 4 bases and the V segment lost 5 bases, leaving 1 base of the junction unmatched. Germline values: CDR1 MNHEY, CDR2 SVGAGI. The CDR3 runs 13 residues. CDR3 in amino acids: CASSRTGYNEQFF. The CDR3 DNA follows: TGTGCCAGCAGTCGGACAGGGTACAATGAGCAGTTCTTC.

This clonotype occurred a few times. The V gene is TRBV18, the J gene TRBJ2-1, with 8 bases fitting TRBD1. Germline V lookup: CDR1 KGHSH, CDR2 LQKENI. CDR3 size: 15 residues. V lost 1 base, J lost 2 bases, and 1 base stayed unmatched. Written as DNA, the CDR3 is TGTGCCAGCTCACCACGGGACAGGACCTACAATGAGCAGTTCTTC. This codes for CASSPRDRTYNEQFF.

This clonotype showed up many times. Its ends do not fully match the called genes, so a read error is possible. This chain connects TRBV13 to TRBJ2-1; D unclear. The CDR3 has 14 amino acids. Germline CDR1 reads PRHDT; CDR2 reads FYEKMQ (reference sequence). CDR3 in amino acids: CASTLTGPYNEQFF. The CDR3 DNA sequence: TGTGCCAGCACCTTAACCGGGCCCTACAATGAGCAGTTCTTC.

This clonotype was counted at least ten times. The rearrangement links TRBV3-1 to TRBJ2-7; TRBD1 matches 9 bases. CDR3 size: 14 residues. Germline V lookup: CDR1 LGHDT, CDR2 YNNKEL (reference sequence). J lost 4 bases, V lost 4 bases, and 5 bases had no gene match. DNA for the CDR3: TGTGCCAGCAGCCGAGGACAGGGGATATACGAGCAGTACTTC. Translation gives CASSRGQGIYEQYF.

This clonotype was found many times. The genes are TRBV12-3 or TRBV12-4 and TRBJ1-6; 7 nucleotides align to TRBD1. Germline trimming cut 6 bases from V and 8 bases from J; bases unmatched to any gene: 7. This CDR3 has 14 residues. The CDR3, as DNA: TGTGCCAGCAGCAGGAGGACAGGAGATTCACCCCTCCACTTT. Translation gives CASSRRTGDSPLHF.

At least ten counts were recorded for this clonotype. The J gene is TRBJ2-7, the V gene TRBV5-1; 9 bases align to TRBD1. The germline V gene encodes CDR1 SGHRS and CDR2 YFSETQ. Germline trimming cut 2 bases from V and 5 bases from J; bases unmatched to any gene: 5. The CDR3 totals 14 residues. CDR3 protein: CASSFSDRGDEQYF. In nucleotides, the CDR3 is TGCGCCAGCAGCTTTTCGGACAGGGGCGACGAGCAGTACTTC.

In this sample, this clonotype turned up many times. The J gene is TRBJ1-5, the V gene TRBV20-1; D is unclear. This CDR3 contains 13 residues. V dropped 0 bases and J dropped 6 bases, with 9 bases sitting between them. CDR1 is DFQATT and CDR2 is SNEGSKA in the germline V gene (reference sequence). The CDR3 loop is CSARDQGFQPQHF. The CDR3 DNA reads as TGCAGTGCTAGAGATCAAGGGTTTCAGCCCCAGCATTTT.

Many counts were recorded for this clonotype. The rearrangement links TRBV5-1 to TRBJ2-7, with no clear D. CDR1 SGHRS and CDR2 YFSETQ come from the germline V gene. The CDR3 has 13 amino acids. With 0 bases removed from V and 3 bases from J, the gap between germline ends came to 7 bases. For the CDR3, the DNA is TGCGCCAGCAGCTTGGAGGCAGACTACGAGCAGTACTTC. It specifies CASSLEADYEQYF.

This chain uses TRBV19 with TRBJ1-2; a possible D gene is TRBD1 (6 bases). Between the trimmed V and J ends, which lost 8 bases and 1 base, there was a span of 14 bases. CDR1 and CDR2 from the germline V gene are LNHDA and SQIVND (reference sequence). The CDR3 spans 14 residues. The CDR3 protein is CASLRDNYNYGYTF. The CDR3 DNA reads TGTGCCAGTCTCCGGGACAACTATAACTATGGCTACACCTTC.

This clonotype was seen ten or more times. The chain has TRBV20-1 and TRBJ2-7; weak D call: TRBD1 (5 bases). Germline CDR1 and CDR2: DFQATT and SNEGSKA (reference sequence). V lost 1 base to trimming and J lost 4 bases, with 17 bases between them. CDR3 length: 15 residues. This CDR3 is CSARGRSTDNYEQYF. CDR3 in DNA: TGCAGTGCTAGAGGAAGGTCGACAGACAATTACGAGCAGTACTTC.

This clonotype was detected many times. The rearrangement joins TRBV6-6 to TRBJ2-5; TRBD1 aligns across 10 bases. There are 16 residues in the CDR3. Per germline, CDR1 MNHNY and CDR2 SVGAGI (reference sequence). V was pared by 5 bases and J by 5 bases, with 11 bases of the junction left unmatched. The DNA for the CDR3 is TGTGCCAGCAGTGACCTAGGGACAGGGGAAATTGAGACCCAGTACTTC. The encoded protein is CASSDLGTGEIETQYF.

This clonotype was found a few times. V usage is TRBV7-9 and J usage is TRBJ1-1, with 8 nucleotides matching TRBD1. The CDR3 consists of 18 residues. The germline V gene encodes CDR1 SEHNR and CDR2 FQNEAQ (reference sequence). V dropped 5 bases and J dropped 0; count of bases not matched to a gene: 14. The CDR3 reads CASSPLIGTGPMNTEAFF. The CDR3, as DNA: TGTGCCAGCAGCCCCCTAATAGGGACAGGCCCCATGAACACTGAAGCTTTCTTT.

Sample share makes this clonotype medium-sized (0.01 to 0.1%). The chain links TRBV10-3 to TRBJ2-3; D tentatively fits TRBD1 or TRBD2 (5 bases each). Trimming removed 10 bases from V and 6 bases from J, with 17 bases in between. CDR1 is ENHRY, CDR2 SYGVKD, per germline. This CDR3 is built from 13 residues. DNA of the CDR3: TGTGCCACCCGGGACCCCCGAGCCGATACGCAGTATTTT. Amino acid sequence: CATRDPRADTQYF.

The sample holds many counts of this clonotype. The chain is built from TRBV7-6 and TRBJ2-1, with 7 bases matching TRBD1. Germline values: CDR1 SGHVS, CDR2 FNYEAQ. The CDR3 runs 15 residues. The trim removed 3 bases at V and 5 bases at J, leaving 7 bases unmatched. The CDR3 reads CASSFRQGVNNEQFF. CDR3 sequence (DNA): TGTGCCAGCAGCTTTCGGCAGGGGGTAAACAATGAGCAGTTCTTC.

This clonotype came up many times. This sequence joins TRBV7-6 and TRBJ2-1; D is ambiguous. The CDR3 has 17 amino acids. Germline CDR1 reads SGHVS; CDR2 reads FNYEAQ. Trimming removed 1 base from V and 0 bases from J, with 13 bases in between. The CDR3 sequence is CASSLVSTWSSYNEQFF. The DNA for the CDR3 is TGTGCCAGCAGCTTAGTTAGCACTTGGAGCTCCTACAATGAGCAGTTCTTC.

This clonotype was seen repeatedly, ten times or more. CDR3 nucleotides: TGTGCCAGCAGCTTAGCGTTCAGGGAAGGCCAGTACTTC. It yields the protein CASSLAFREGQYF. This chain uses TRBV7-2 with TRBJ2-5; D possibly corresponds to TRBD1 (5 bases). CDR3 length: 13 amino acids. Per germline, CDR1 SGHTA and CDR2 FQGNSA. V was trimmed by 0 bases and J by 10 bases, leaving 12 bases between them. Combining the CDR3 with reference TRBV7-2 and TRBJ2-5 gives the whole variable domain GAGVSQSPSNKVTEKGKDVELRCDPISGHTALYWYRQSLGQGLEFLIYFQGNSAPDKSGLPSDRFSAERTGGSVSTLTIQRTQQEDSAVYLCASSLAFREGQYFGPGTRLLVL.

This clonotype was observed at least ten times. The J gene is TRBJ2-4, the V gene TRBV4-1; weak D call: TRBD2 (6 bases). The CDR3 sequence is 16 residues long. The V and J ends lost 3 bases and 2 bases respectively, with 14 bases between them. Germline V CDR1 and CDR2: MGHRA, YSYEKL. DNA of the CDR3: TGCGCCAGCAGCCACGGGCAGGGCGGGACCAAAAACATTCAGTACTTC. Its protein is CASSHGQGGTKNIQYF.

This clonotype was counted ten times or more. The rearrangement joins TRBV28 to TRBJ2-7; D is unresolved. CDR3 length: 14 residues. The germline CDR1 and CDR2 sequences are MDHEN and SYDVKM. V lost 7 bases to trimming and J lost 0 bases, with 13 bases between them. In DNA form, the CDR3 reads TGTGCCAGCACCGCCGCGCCTCCCTCCTACGAGCAGTACTTC. Translated, it gives CASTAAPPSYEQYF.